A selection of T cell receptor beta chains follows, all from one sample in a study of beta chain features in type 1 diabetes. The data were produced by immunoSEQ multiplex PCR, yet TCRdb's version contains in-frame clones alone and is incomplete. Here the sample spans 200,000 to 250,000 clones, 16% being singletons. The source material was naive CD4+ T cells from blood. These receptor sequences come from a man aged 30 to 45 with type 1 diabetes. Both conserved end residues are part of each CDR3. D genes are given only for firm matches. Clone size is given for some rows only: seen once, a few or many times, or a class if the clone is expanded.

size	J	V	D	CDR3	DNA
few	TRBJ1-4	TRBV4-1	TRBD1	CASSQTGQGDEKLFF	TGCGCCAGCAGCCAAACAGGACAGGGGGATGAAAAACTGTTTTTT
few	TRBJ2-5	TRBV9	.	CASSVAGSTETQYF	TGTGCCAGCAGCGTAGCAGGGTCAACGGAGACCCAGTACTTC
.	TRBJ2-5	TRBV7-9	.	CASSLAVSGETQYF	TGTGCCAGCAGCTTAGCGGTGTCCGGGGAGACCCAGTACTTC
few	TRBJ2-3	TRBV16	.	CASSQFRSTDTQYF	TGTGCCAGCAGCCAATTCCGGTCCACAGATACGCAGTATTTT
.	TRBJ2-7	TRBV29-1	TRBD1	CSVRTGAAHEQYF	TGCAGCGTTCGGACAGGGGCTGCCCACGAGCAGTACTTC
few	TRBJ1-2	TRBV9	.	CASSVDSSFNYGYTF	TGTGCCAGCAGCGTAGACAGCAGCTTTAACTATGGCTACACCTTC
few	TRBJ2-7	TRBV28	.	CASSYGGTSYEQYF	TGTGCCAGCAGTTATGGGGGCACCTCCTACGAGCAGTACTTC
few	TRBJ2-1	TRBV2	TRBD1	CASSYRGYEQFF	TGTGCCAGCAGCTACAGGGGATATGAGCAGTTCTTC
few	TRBJ2-7	TRBV7-2	TRBD2	CASSLSGSSYEQYF	TGTGCCAGCAGCTTAAGCGGGAGCTCCTACGAGCAGTACTTC
few	TRBJ2-7	TRBV29-1	.	CSVGEGTYEQYF	TGCAGCGTTGGAGAGGGAACCTACGAGCAGTACTTC
.	TRBJ2-3	TRBV7-2	TRBD1	CASSFLMGQTQYF	TGTGCCAGCAGCTTCTTGATGGGACAGACGCAGTATTTT
many	TRBJ2-1	TRBV23-1	.	CASSHCGFF	TGCGCCAGCAGTCATTGCGGGTTCTTC
.	TRBJ2-4	TRBV4-2	.	CASSQDIGVAKNIQYF	TGTGCCAGCAGCCAAGATATTGGGGTAGCCAAAAACATTCAGTACTTC
few	TRBJ2-7	TRBV25-1	TRBD1	CASNRQGAGHEQYF	TGTGCCAGCAATAGACAGGGGGCGGGTCATGAGCAGTACTTC
.	TRBJ1-1	TRBV4-3	.	CASTGGSTEAFF	TGCGCCAGCACGGGGGGAAGCACTGAAGCTTTCTTT
few	TRBJ2-3	TRBV29-1	.	CSVGGHLTDTQYF	TGCAGCGTTGGGGGACACCTCACAGATACGCAGTATTTT
.	TRBJ1-4	TRBV7-2	TRBD1	CASSSDRVGEKLFF	TGTGCCAGCAGCTCGGACAGGGTCGGTGAAAAACTGTTTTTT
once	TRBJ2-5	TRBV15	.	CATSRDVEAQYF	TGTGCCACCAGCAGAGATGTGGAGGCCCAGTACTTC
.	TRBJ2-3	TRBV9	TRBD2	CASSPGLTENTQYF	TGTGCCAGCAGCCCGGGACTAACAGAAAATACGCAGTATTTT
.	TRBJ2-1	TRBV7-3	.	CASSLIGQGFREQFF	TGTGCCAGCAGCTTAATCGGGCAGGGTTTTCGAGAGCAGTTCTTC
few	TRBJ2-5	TRBV27	.	CASLPQFGSKETQYF	TGTGCCAGTCTCCCCCAGTTCGGGAGTAAAGAGACCCAGTACTTC
few	TRBJ2-5	TRBV15	.	CATSRSETQYF	TGTGCCACCAGCAGGTCAGAGACCCAGTACTTC
few	TRBJ2-1	TRBV29-1	TRBD1	CSVGTGSAGEQFF	TGCAGCGTTGGGACAGGGTCGGCGGGTGAGCAGTTCTTC
.	TRBJ2-1	TRBV2	.	CASSESGNEQFF	TGTGCCAGCAGTGAGTCAGGGAATGAGCAGTTCTTC
.	TRBJ2-2	TRBV11-3	TRBD2	CASTETSGNTGELFF	TGTGCCAGCACCGAGACTAGCGGGAACACCGGGGAGCTGTTTTTT
.	TRBJ2-7	TRBV20-1	.	CSASISYEQYF	TGCAGTGCTAGTATCAGTTACGAGCAGTACTTC
few	TRBJ1-1	TRBV25-1	.	CASRGELRSTEAFF	TGTGCCAGCAGGGGGGAACTCCGGAGCACTGAAGCTTTCTTT
few	TRBJ2-1	TRBV7-8	TRBD1	CASSPGTEEYNEQFF	TGTGCCAGCAGCCCCGGGACAGAAGAATACAATGAGCAGTTCTTC
few	TRBJ1-1	TRBV27	.	CASSFTRVNTEAFF	TGTGCCAGCAGTTTCACCAGGGTAAACACTGAAGCTTTCTTT
.	TRBJ2-3	TRBV20-1	.	CSAPTSYTQYF	TGCAGTGCCCCGACTAGTTATACGCAGTATTTT
.	TRBJ1-1	TRBV7-9	.	CASSFQMTVNTEAFF	TGTGCCAGCAGCTTCCAAATGACAGTGAACACTGAAGCTTTCTTT
few	TRBJ1-2	TRBV27	TRBD1	CASSFDRANYGYTF	TGTGCCAGCAGTTTCGACAGGGCAAACTATGGCTACACCTTC
.	TRBJ1-1	TRBV30	.	CACLGRNTEAFF	TGTGCCTGCCTGGGTCGTAACACTGAAGCTTTCTTT
.	TRBJ2-1	TRBV11-2	.	CASSTRPGGEQFF	TGTGCCAGCAGCACGCGGCCTGGCGGTGAGCAGTTCTTC
.	TRBJ2-1	TRBV5-1	TRBD1	CASSLGQGTPNEQFF	TGCGCCAGCAGCTTGGGACAGGGGACACCCAATGAGCAGTTCTTC
few	TRBJ2-1	TRBV14	TRBD1	CASSQDWAGGFSYNEQFF	TGTGCCAGCAGCCAAGATTGGGCAGGGGGTTTCTCCTACAATGAGCAGTTCTTC
.	TRBJ1-4	TRBV5-4	.	CASSLAQGPEKLFF	TGTGCCAGCAGCTTGGCCCAGGGCCCTGAAAAACTGTTTTTT
.	TRBJ2-4	TRBV1	.	CANPEPIKNIQYF	TGCGCGAACCCAGAACCCATCAAAAACATTCAGTACTTC
.	TRBJ2-2	TRBV5-4	.	CASSPFLRGGTGELFF	TGTGCCAGCAGCCCGTTTTTGAGAGGTGGGACCGGGGAGCTGTTTTTT
few	TRBJ2-1	TRBV30	TRBD2	CAWSAGTSGRAYNEQFF	TGTGCCTGGAGTGCCGGGACTAGCGGGAGGGCGTACAATGAGCAGTTCTTC
once	TRBJ2-1	TRBV12-5	.	CASGTSNEQFF	TGTGCTAGTGGTACGAGCAATGAGCAGTTCTTC
few	TRBJ2-3	TRBV7-9	.	CASSSASGTSTDTQYF	TGTGCCAGCAGCTCGGCCTCCGGGACTAGCACAGATACGCAGTATTTT
few	TRBJ1-2	TRBV5-4	TRBD1	CASSKGQGGYTF	TGTGCCAGCAGCAAGGGACAGGGTGGCTACACCTTC
.	TRBJ2-1	TRBV7-2	.	CASSAQKNEQFF	TGTGCCAGCAGCGCACAGAAGAATGAGCAGTTCTTC
.	TRBJ2-3	TRBV7-9	TRBD1	CASSVQGVSTDTQYF	TGTGCCAGCAGCGTGCAGGGGGTTAGCACAGATACGCAGTATTTT
once	TRBJ1-1	TRBV15	.	CATSREGRLTEAFF	TGTGCCACCAGCAGAGAAGGCAGGTTGACTGAAGCTTTCTTT
few	TRBJ1-4	TRBV7-9	.	CASSFTGSEEKLFF	TGTGCCAGCAGTTTCACAGGGTCGGAAGAAAAACTGTTTTTT
.	TRBJ2-6	TRBV10-3	.	CAISEWGTGANVLTF	TGTGCCATCAGTGAATGGGGTACTGGGGCCAACGTCCTGACTTTC
few	TRBJ1-4	TRBV28	.	CASSLQGYEKLFF	TGTGCCAGCAGTCTGCAGGGATACGAAAAACTGTTTTTT
few	TRBJ2-7	TRBV30	.	CAWRGTTGTFQYF	TGTGCCTGGAGGGGGACGACCGGGACATTTCAGTACTTC
few	TRBJ2-1	TRBV14	.	CASSQDLVHEQFF	TGTGCCAGCAGCCAAGACTTAGTCCATGAGCAGTTCTTC
.	TRBJ2-3	TRBV30	.	CAWSRGFLYTQYF	TGTGCCTGGAGTAGGGGCTTTCTGTATACGCAGTATTTT